The table lists the clone carrying this TCR beta chain with a few counts. Its antigen is unknown. The data stem from a study of blood T cells in healthy people across ages. On the study more broadly: Template-switching capture recovered about one barcoded beta molecule per two T cells.

Study outcomes and limitations: Long-lived donors had more naive CD4+ cells and higher diversity than aged donors. Age brought a roughly linear fall in TCR beta diversity measured per million T cells.

The authors ran a second PCR of about 7 to 11 cycles using a sample-barcoded 5' primer and a J-beta primer mix. TCRdb re-called the 5' RACE reads with MiXCR, one entry per CDR3 protein. The sample lists about 930,000 distinct CDR3 sequences, roughly 29% seen once, with roughly 10% in the top ten. The CDR3 consists of 14 residues. The ends were cut back, 3 bases at V and 4 bases at J, with 12 bases in the middle. The same data also contributed to another study, on T cells of mothers and their children. In that study: Addition of sample barcodes and 2-4 random nucleotides occurred through the M1S primer of the second PCR.

What was sequenced was blood. This clonotype was sampled from a middle-aged woman in good health. The chain has TRBV12-3 or TRBV12-4 and TRBJ1-2, with a weak D call TRBD1 (6 bases). The CDR3 DNA follows: TGTGCCAGCAGTTTCCGGCAGGGGAGCTATGGCTACACCTTC. Protein product: CASSFRQGSYGYTF.